This entry describes one T cell receptor beta chain. The data derive from a study of blood T cell repertoires in COVID-19. The overall study: Samples taken during acute and convalescent COVID-19 were collected in the United States, Italy and Spain. Sources were T cells, B-cell-depleted T cells, or PBMCs; the material itself was cDNA or gDNA.

Germline loops: CDR1 LNHDA, CDR2 SQIVND (reference sequence). The length of the CDR3 is 17 residues. The V gene end was trimmed by 3 bases and the J gene end by 4 bases; junction bases not matched to a gene: 8. Sequencing used immunoSEQ multiplex PCR; TCRdb keeps in-frame clones, though not all of them. The table has 100,000 or so clones, 82% seen once. Sequencing was performed on peripheral blood. This chain joins TRBV19 and TRBJ2-2; 10 nucleotides match TRBD2. The TCR comes from a woman of 80 years or more with acute or convalescent COVID-19. The CDR3 coding sequence is TGTGCCAGTAGTATCGGGGCTAGCGGGAGCGGCACCGGGGAGCTGTTTTTT. It codes for CASSIGASGSGTGELFF.